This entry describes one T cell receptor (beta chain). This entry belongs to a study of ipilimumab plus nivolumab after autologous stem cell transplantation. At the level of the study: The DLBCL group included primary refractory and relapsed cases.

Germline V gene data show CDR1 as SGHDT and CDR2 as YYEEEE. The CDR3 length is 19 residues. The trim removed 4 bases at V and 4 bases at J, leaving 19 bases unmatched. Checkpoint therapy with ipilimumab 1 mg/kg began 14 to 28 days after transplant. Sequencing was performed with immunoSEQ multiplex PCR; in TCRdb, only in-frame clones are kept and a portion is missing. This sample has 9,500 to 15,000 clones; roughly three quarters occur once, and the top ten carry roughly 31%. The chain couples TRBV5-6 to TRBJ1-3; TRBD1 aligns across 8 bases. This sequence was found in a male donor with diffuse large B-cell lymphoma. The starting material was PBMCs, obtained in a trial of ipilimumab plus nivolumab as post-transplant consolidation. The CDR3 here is CASSRLVITDREGGNTIYF. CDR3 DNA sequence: TGTGCCAGCAGCCGGCTTGTTATTACGGACAGGGAAGGCGGAAACACCATATATTTT.